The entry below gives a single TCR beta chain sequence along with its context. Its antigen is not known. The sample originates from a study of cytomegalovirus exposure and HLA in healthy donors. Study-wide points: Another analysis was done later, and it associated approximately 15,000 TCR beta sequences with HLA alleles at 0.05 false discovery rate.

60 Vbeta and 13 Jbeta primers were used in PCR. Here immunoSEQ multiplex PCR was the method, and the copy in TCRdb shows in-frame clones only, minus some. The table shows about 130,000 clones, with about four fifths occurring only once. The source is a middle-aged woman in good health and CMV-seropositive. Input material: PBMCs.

The CDR3 here is CAISSQGENTEAFF. The CDR3 nucleotides read TGTGCCATCAGTTCGCAGGGGGAGAACACTGAAGCTTTCTTT. This chain connects TRBV10-3 to TRBJ1-1; TRBD1 matches 7 bases. CDR3 size: 14 residues. Germline values: CDR1 ENHRY, CDR2 SYGVKD. The trim removed 5 bases at V and 1 base at J, leaving 4 bases unmatched.